This entry lists 18 T cell receptor beta chains sequenced from one sample in a study of control samples from healthy donors and cancer patients. Sequencing used immunoSEQ multiplex PCR; TCRdb keeps in-frame clones, though not all of them. Of 120,000 to 150,000 clones in the sample, 80% to 95% are singletons; the top ten hold more than 4.5%. The sequencing sample was made of blood. These receptors all stem from a man younger than 35 in good health.

The gene calls are TRBV6-1 and TRBJ1-5, with D unresolved. Germline loops: CDR1 MNHNS, CDR2 SASEGT. This CDR3 has 12 residues. The germline V and J ends were trimmed by 6 bases and 5 bases, with 8 bases remaining between them. For the CDR3, the DNA is TGTGCCAGCAGCCAAGGATATCAGCCCCAGCATTTT. It yields the protein CASSQGYQPQHF.

This clone was seen only once. The V gene is TRBV4-1, the J gene TRBJ1-5, with no clear D. This CDR3 is built from 14 residues. Germline values: CDR1 MGHRA, CDR2 YSYEKL. V lost 3 bases to trimming and J lost 3 bases, with 9 bases between them. This chain's CDR3 is CASSHPPANQPQHF. In DNA form, the CDR3 reads TGCGCCAGCAGCCATCCCCCTGCCAATCAGCCCCAGCATTTT.

The V gene is TRBV29-1, the J gene TRBJ2-1; 10 nucleotides agree with TRBD1. There are 14 residues in the CDR3. After removal of 4 bases from V and 12 bases from J, the junction contained 12 bases not matched to a gene. Germline V lookup: CDR1 SQVTM, CDR2 ANQGSEA. CDR3 nucleotides: TGCAGCGTTGTTGACCGGGACAGGGGTGATCGGCAGTTCTTC. Translating it yields CSVVDRDRGDRQFF.

This clone was detected a few times. The germline gene is not matched at one end of the junction; a read error may be the cause. The chain couples TRBV6-2 or TRBV6-3 to TRBJ2-5; D is unclear. This CDR3 is built from 13 residues. Germline lookup yields CDR1 MNHEY and CDR2 SVGEGT. The CDR3 DNA reads TGTGCCAGCAGTAGACATGAGCAAGGGACCCAGTACTTC. This encodes CASSRHEQGTQYF.

V usage is TRBV15 and J usage is TRBJ2-1, with 11 bases lining up with TRBD2. Losses at the gene ends were 3 bases for V and 6 bases for J; bases not matched to a gene: 7. From germline, CDR1 is LNHNV and CDR2 YYDKDF (reference sequence). The CDR3 is 16 amino acids. CDR3 DNA sequence: TGTGCCACCAGCAGCGGACTAGCGGGTACAATCAATGAGCAGTTCTTC. Amino acids: CATSSGLAGTINEQFF.

This chain joins TRBV11-2 and TRBJ1-2; D ambiguous. V was pared by 2 bases and J by 8 bases, with 9 bases between. This CDR3 region has 12 residues. The germline gives CDR1 SGHAT, CDR2 FQNNGV. CDR3 sequence (DNA): TGTGCCAGCAGCTTACCCCCGGCGGGCTACACCTTC. This translates into CASSLPPAGYTF.

The rearrangement links TRBV6-5 to TRBJ1-4; tentatively, D is TRBD1 (6 bases). CDR1 is MNHEY, CDR2 SVGAGI, per germline. V was trimmed by 3 bases and J by 5 bases, leaving 13 bases between them. The CDR3 sequence is 15 residues long. DNA for the CDR3: TGTGCCAGCAGTTATCAGGGGCTCCCAAATGAAAAACTGTTTTTT. This encodes CASSYQGLPNEKLFF.

The chain joins TRBV6-4 to TRBJ2-1; D unresolved. The CDR3 is 13 residues long. V was cut by 1 base and J by 8 bases, with 9 bases left in between. Germline V gene lookup returns CDR1 MRHNA and CDR2 SNTAGT. In DNA form, the CDR3 reads TGTGCCAGCAGTGACTATGACGGCGATGAGCAGTTCTTC. Its protein is CASSDYDGDEQFF.

The V gene is TRBV7-3, the J gene TRBJ2-7; D might be TRBD2 (5 bases). Per germline, CDR1 SGHTA and CDR2 FQGTGA. V shed 5 bases and J shed 4 bases, with 12 bases lying between them. The CDR3 has 13 amino acids. CDR3 sequence reads: CASSPFPGYEQYF. CDR3 in DNA: TGTGCCAGCAGCCCGTTTCCGGGGTACGAGCAGTACTTC.

V is TRBV27 and J is TRBJ2-1, with TRBD2 matching 7 bases. The CDR3 sequence is 14 residues long. The germline V gene encodes CDR1 MNHEY and CDR2 SMNVEV (reference sequence). V lost 2 bases and J lost 7; bases outside the gene matches: 5. The CDR3 DNA reads as TGTGCCAGCAGTTTAGCGGGAGCAATAAATGAGCAGTTCTTC. Translation: CASSLAGAINEQFF.

The rearrangement joins TRBV7-2 to TRBJ2-5; D gene unclear. The germline V gene has CDR1 SGHTA and CDR2 FQGNSA. The CDR3 runs to 17 residues. V gave up 3 bases and J gave up 3 bases, with 20 bases separating them. The CDR3 bases are TGTGCCAGCAGCTTTATCCCACGTCGGACGGAGAAAGAGACCCAGTACTTC. It specifies CASSFIPRRTEKETQYF.

The sample holds one count of this clone. The rearrangement joins TRBV30 to TRBJ2-1; 13 positions match TRBD2. Germline V gene sequence: CDR1 GTSNPN, CDR2 SVGIG (reference sequence). Unmatched junction bases numbered 8, after V lost 3 bases and J lost 9 bases. The CDR3 spans 15 residues. The CDR3 loop reads CAWSLGLAGVGEQFF. The CDR3 DNA is TGTGCCTGGAGCCTCGGACTAGCGGGAGTCGGTGAGCAGTTCTTC.

The chain carries TRBV6-5 and TRBJ2-7; D remains unclear. This CDR3 region has 15 residues. Germline V gene sequence: CDR1 MNHEY, CDR2 SVGAGI. Trimming left V 0 bases short and J 0 bases short, with 9 bases between. The CDR3 here is CASSYSQANSYEQYF. The CDR3 nucleotides are TGTGCCAGCAGTTACTCGCAGGCCAACTCCTACGAGCAGTACTTC.

The chain couples TRBV30 to TRBJ2-1, with D perhaps matching TRBD1 (6 bases). V was shortened by 1 base and J by 8 bases, with 12 bases between the two germline ends. The length of the CDR3 is 13 residues. Germline values: CDR1 GTSNPN, CDR2 SVGIG (reference sequence). CDR3 region: CAWSELQGYEQFF. In DNA, the CDR3 is TGTGCCTGGAGTGAATTACAGGGTTATGAGCAGTTCTTC.

The chain is built from TRBV19 and TRBJ1-5; D is possibly TRBD1 (5 bases). Germline CDR1 LNHDA, CDR2 SQIVND (reference sequence). V was trimmed by 0 bases and J by 4 bases, leaving 7 bases between them. The length of the CDR3 is 14 residues. Here the CDR3 reads CASSIDGGNQPQHF. CDR3 nucleotide sequence: TGTGCCAGTAGTATAGACGGGGGGAATCAGCCCCAGCATTTT.

V gene TRBV15 combines with J gene TRBJ1-5, with 8 bases matching TRBD1. V was clipped by 5 bases and J by 6 bases; unmatched bases: 6. Germline CDR1 is LNHNV and CDR2 is YYDKDF (reference sequence). This CDR3 region has 14 residues. As DNA, the CDR3 is TGTGCCACCAGCCCGGACAGGGTGGGTCAGCCCCAGCATTTT. Its protein product is CATSPDRVGQPQHF.

The chain joins TRBV9 to TRBJ2-2; 7 nucleotides match TRBD1. CDR3 length: 18 residues. Germline V gives CDR1 SGDLS, CDR2 YYNGEE. J was trimmed by 2 bases and V by 3 bases; bases with no gene match: 13. This CDR3 is CASSGQGWGRSNTGELFF. CDR3 nucleotides: TGTGCCAGCAGCGGACAGGGATGGGGCAGATCTAACACCGGGGAGCTGTTTTTT.

This clone was detected once. This chain uses TRBV30 with TRBJ1-1; D not certain. The germline V and J ends were trimmed by 4 bases and 1 base, with 13 bases remaining between them. From germline, CDR1 is GTSNPN and CDR2 SVGIG (reference sequence). The CDR3 runs 14 residues. CDR3 amino acids: CAWIGSTKNTEAFF. DNA of the CDR3: TGTGCCTGGATTGGTAGTACAAAGAACACTGAAGCTTTCTTT.